These T cell receptor beta chains were read from a single sample in a study of blood T cell repertoires in COVID-19. Sequenced by immunoSEQ multiplex PCR; TCRdb stores in-frame clones only, minus some. The sample records roughly 140,000 clones, 88% being singletons. The specimen sequenced was peripheral blood. The origin of the receptors is a man aged 45-65 years with active or convalescent COVID-19. Each CDR3 is given with its conserved first and last residue. Fields, in order: clone size, V gene, D gene, J gene, CDR3 DNA, CDR3 protein. The D gene is left open where the match is weak. Clone size, where shown, is once, few, many, or a class for clones that have expanded.

abundance: NA
v_gene: TRBV7-2
d_gene: TRBD2
j_gene: TRBJ2-7
CDR3nt: TGTGCCAGCAGCTTAGATCGGGGGGAGTTGTACGAGCAGTACTTC
CDR3aa: CASSLDRGELYEQYF

abundance: NA
v_gene: TRBV6-6
d_gene: TRBD2
j_gene: TRBJ2-4
CDR3nt: TGTGCCAGCAAGACTAGCGTCACCAAAAACATTCAGTACTTC
CDR3aa: CASKTSVTKNIQYF

abundance: NA
v_gene: TRBV5-4
d_gene: TRBD1
j_gene: TRBJ1-4
CDR3nt: TGTGCCAGCAGTTCAGGGGGTGCCAATGAAAAACTGTTTTTT
CDR3aa: CASSSGGANEKLFF

abundance: NA
v_gene: TRBV19
d_gene: TRBD1
j_gene: TRBJ2-1
CDR3nt: TGTGCCAGTAGTAAACGGCCGGACAGGGTGGGGGATGAGCAGTTCTTC
CDR3aa: CASSKRPDRVGDEQFF

abundance: NA
v_gene: TRBV5-4
d_gene: TRBD2
j_gene: TRBJ2-2
CDR3nt: TGTGCCAGCAGCTTTGAGGGCGGGAGATTGAACACCGGGGAGCTGTTTTTT
CDR3aa: CASSFEGGRLNTGELFF

abundance: NA
v_gene: TRBV30
d_gene: TRBD1
j_gene: TRBJ2-3
CDR3nt: TGTGCCTGGAGTGGACAGGGGAGCCGCACAGATACGCAGTATTTT
CDR3aa: CAWSGQGSRTDTQYF

abundance: NA
v_gene: TRBV5-1
d_gene: NA
j_gene: TRBJ1-1
CDR3nt: TGCGCCAGCAGCTTGGACAAGAACACTGAAGCTTTCTTT
CDR3aa: CASSLDKNTEAFF

abundance: NA
v_gene: TRBV19
d_gene: TRBD2
j_gene: TRBJ2-3
CDR3nt: TGTGCCAGTAGTGCCCTAGCGGGAGGAGCAGATACGCAGTATTTT
CDR3aa: CASSALAGGADTQYF

abundance: NA
v_gene: TRBV6-5
d_gene: TRBD1
j_gene: TRBJ2-7
CDR3nt: TGTGCCAGCAGCCCCCGGGACAGGCCCCCCGAGCAGTACTTC
CDR3aa: CASSPRDRPPEQYF

abundance: NA
v_gene: TRBV4-2
d_gene: TRBD1
j_gene: TRBJ2-6
CDR3nt: TGTGCCAGCAGCCTGGGGTATTTGACAGGGGGCTCTGGGGCCAACGTCCTGACTTTC
CDR3aa: CASSLGYLTGGSGANVLTF

abundance: few
v_gene: TRBV28
d_gene: NA
j_gene: TRBJ1-5
CDR3nt: TGTGCCAGCACCCCTACTCAGGGGCCGGGCAATCAGCCCCAGCATTTT
CDR3aa: CASTPTQGPGNQPQHF

abundance: NA
v_gene: TRBV19
d_gene: TRBD1
j_gene: TRBJ2-6
CDR3nt: TGTGCCAGTAGCCCAGGGGGCTCCAGACACTCCCGGGCCAACGTCCTGACTTTC
CDR3aa: CASSPGGSRHSRANVLTF

abundance: NA
v_gene: TRBV30
d_gene: NA
j_gene: TRBJ1-2
CDR3nt: TGTGCCTGGGGGTCGAATAAGTATCGGTGGGGAGTAGACTATGGCTACACCTTC
CDR3aa: CAWGSNKYRWGVDYGYTF

abundance: NA
v_gene: TRBV5-4
d_gene: NA
j_gene: TRBJ2-7
CDR3nt: TGTGCCAGCAGCGCCCCCCAGGGAAGCTACGAGCAGTACTTC
CDR3aa: CASSAPQGSYEQYF

abundance: NA
v_gene: TRBV12-2
d_gene: NA
j_gene: TRBJ2-7
CDR3nt: TGTGCAAGTCGCTCAAAGGGGACTAGCGGGAGCTACGAGCAGTACTTC
CDR3aa: CASRSKGTSGSYEQYF

abundance: once
v_gene: TRBV6-1
d_gene: TRBD1
j_gene: TRBJ1-1
CDR3nt: TGTGCCAGCAGTGAATTCGGGGGGGCAGGGGGCACTGAAGCTTTCTTT
CDR3aa: CASSEFGGAGGTEAFF

abundance: NA
v_gene: TRBV6-5
d_gene: TRBD2
j_gene: TRBJ2-3
CDR3nt: TGTGCCAGCAGTTACGGGCGGGAGGTAACAGATACGCAGTATTTT
CDR3aa: CASSYGREVTDTQYF

abundance: NA
v_gene: TRBV19
d_gene: TRBD1
j_gene: TRBJ1-5
CDR3nt: TGTGCCAGTAGAGAGGGACAGGAGAATTATCAGCCCCAGCATTTT
CDR3aa: CASREGQENYQPQHF

abundance: few
v_gene: TRBV6-5
d_gene: TRBD1
j_gene: TRBJ1-5
CDR3nt: TGTGCCAGCAGTCACTCAGGACAGGGCCTTTGGGTGCCCCAGCATTTT
CDR3aa: CASSHSGQGLWVPQHF

abundance: NA
v_gene: TRBV6-6
d_gene: TRBD1
j_gene: TRBJ2-7
CDR3nt: TGTGCCAGCAGCTCTCCTCGGGACAGGGGAACCTACGAGCAGTACTTC
CDR3aa: CASSSPRDRGTYEQYF

abundance: few
v_gene: TRBV7-9
d_gene: NA
j_gene: TRBJ1-1
CDR3nt: TGTGCCAGCAGCTTACGGAGGGGGGGCGCGGGGAACACTGAAGCTTTCTTT
CDR3aa: CASSLRRGGAGNTEAFF

abundance: NA
v_gene: TRBV18
d_gene: NA
j_gene: TRBJ2-5
CDR3nt: TGTGCCAGCTCACCACGACGGGGGAAAGAGACCCAGTACTTC
CDR3aa: CASSPRRGKETQYF

abundance: NA
v_gene: TRBV24-1
d_gene: TRBD2
j_gene: TRBJ2-5
CDR3nt: TGTGCCACCAGTGATTTCCTCAGGACTAGCGGGGTAGAGACCCAGTACTTC
CDR3aa: CATSDFLRTSGVETQYF